These 25 T cell receptor beta chains came from one sample sequenced in a study of lymphopenia after photon versus proton radiotherapy. Clones were read by immunoSEQ multiplex PCR, and TCRdb kept only the in-frame ones, dropping some. The top ten clones hold around 2% of a sample with more than 45,000 clones, 84% of them seen once. The sequencing used peripheral blood, collected from a patient treated with proton-based radiotherapy. These receptors all come from a man between 60 and 75 years old with pancreatic cancer.

This chain links TRBV5-5 with TRBJ1-1; 9 nucleotides align to TRBD1. The CDR3 extends over 13 amino acids. With V trimmed by 4 bases and J by 5 bases, 3 bases remained unmatched. CDR1 is SGHKS and CDR2 is YYEKEE in the germline V gene (reference sequence). The CDR3 spells CASSPGQGTEAFF. In DNA, the CDR3 is TGTGCCAGCAGCCCGGGACAGGGAACTGAAGCTTTCTTT. The whole variable domain, filled in from reference TRBV5-5 and TRBJ1-1, reads DAGVTQSPTHLIKTRGQQVTLRCSPISGHKSVSWYQQVLGQGPQFIFQYYEKEERGRGNFPDRFSARQFPNYSSELNVNALLLGDSALYLCASSPGQGTEAFFGQGTRLTVV.

The chain links TRBV4-1 to TRBJ2-1; D not certain. This CDR3 is 14 amino acids long. V lost 3 bases and J 6 bases, leaving 12 bases between the germline ends. Germline V lookup: CDR1 MGHRA, CDR2 YSYEKL. In DNA form, the CDR3 reads TGCGCCAGCAGCCACCCCTATGAGGCCAATGAGCAGTTCTTC. Translated, it gives CASSHPYEANEQFF.

DNA for the CDR3: TGTGCCAGCAGCCCTGGACAGGGGATAAACACGCAGTATTTT. Its protein is CASSPGQGINTQYF. This chain connects TRBV11-2 to TRBJ2-3; 9 bases map to TRBD1. This CDR3 spans 14 amino acids. Germline assignment: CDR1 SGHAT and CDR2 FQNNGV. The ends lost 5 bases at V and 9 bases at J; junction bases unmatched: 9. The whole variable domain, remainder taken from reference TRBV11-2 and TRBJ2-3, is EAGVAQSPRYKIIEKRQSVAFWCNPISGHATLYWYQQILGQGPKLLIQFQNNGVVDDSQLPKDRFSAERLKGVDSTLKIQPAKLEDSAVYLCASSPGQGINTQYFGPGTRLTVL.

The chain links TRBV6-1 to TRBJ2-7; TRBD1 matches 7 bases. The CDR3 is made up of 14 amino acids. After removal of 3 bases from V and 3 bases from J, the junction contained 5 bases not matched to a gene. Per the germline V gene, CDR1 is MNHNS and CDR2 is SASEGT. The CDR3 loop reads CASSEASGGYEQYF. In nucleotides, the CDR3 is TGTGCCAGCAGTGAGGCTTCAGGGGGCTACGAGCAGTACTTC.

This chain links TRBV5-1 with TRBJ1-2; D possibly corresponds to TRBD1 (5 bases). The V gene lost 0 bases and the J gene lost 7 bases, with 16 bases spanning the gap. The germline gives CDR1 SGHRS, CDR2 YFSETQ. The CDR3 loop spans 15 amino acids. CDR3 sequence reads: CASSLDGRGNSGYTF. The CDR3 DNA reads as TGCGCCAGCAGCTTGGATGGACGGGGGAACAGTGGCTACACCTTC. Variable domain in full (rest from reference TRBV5-1 and TRBJ1-2): KAGVTQTPRYLIKTRGQQVTLSCSPISGHRSVSWYQQTPGQGLQFLFEYFSETQRNKGNFPGRFSGRQFSNSRSEMNVSTLELGDSALYLCASSLDGRGNSGYTFGSGTRLTVV.

The gene calls are TRBV5-4 and TRBJ2-5; 15 bases align to TRBD2. The J call may be mistaken, given a closer DNA end match to TRBJ2-7. This CDR3 has 16 residues. Germline CDR1 is SGHNT and CDR2 is YYREEE (reference sequence). CDR3 residues: CASSEGLAGGRYEQYF. The CDR3 coding sequence is TGTGCCAGCAGCGAAGGACTAGCGGGAGGGCGGTACGAGCAGTACTTC.

The chain is built from TRBV14 and TRBJ2-1, with D unclear. Looked up from germline, CDR1 is SGHDN and CDR2 is FVKESK. There are 13 residues in the CDR3. V was shortened by 1 base and J by 5 bases, with 6 bases between the two germline ends. The CDR3 sequence is CASSQVLHNEQFF. The CDR3 region has the DNA TGTGCCAGCAGCCAAGTGCTTCACAATGAGCAGTTCTTC. Complete variable domain (other parts from reference TRBV14 and TRBJ2-1): EAGVTQFPSHSVIEKGQTVTLRCDPISGHDNLYWYRRVMGKEIKFLLHFVKESKQDESGMPNNRFLAERTGGTYSTLKVQPAELEDSGVYFCASSQVLHNEQFFGPGTRLTVL.

The chain couples TRBV5-6 to TRBJ2-5, with D possibly TRBD1 on 6 matching bases. The CDR3 runs to 16 residues. The germline CDR1 and CDR2 sequences are SGHDT and YYEEEE. Trimming removed 3 bases at V and 5 bases at J, with 20 bases between. The CDR3 DNA is TGTGCCAGCAGCTCCCTGTTCGGCAGGGGATTTGAGACCCAGTACTTC. This translates into CASSSLFGRGFETQYF.

The chain recombines TRBV9 with TRBJ1-6; no firm D call. The length of the CDR3 is 12 residues. The V and J ends lost 0 bases and 9 bases respectively, with 4 bases between them. Germline V gene lookup returns CDR1 SGDLS and CDR2 YYNGEE. As DNA, the CDR3 is TGTGCCAGCAGCGTAGGGACTTCACCCCTCCACTTT. It codes for CASSVGTSPLHF.

This chain uses TRBV5-8 with TRBJ2-3; the D call may be TRBD1 or TRBD2 (5 bases each). CDR3 length equals 17 residues. V lost 4 bases and J 4 bases, leaving 22 bases between the germline ends. CDR1 and CDR2 (germline): SGHTS, YDEGEE. The CDR3 DNA sequence: TGTGCCAGCAGCGGCAGGGAGCGGCAGAGGAAGTCAGATACGCAGTATTTT. Its protein product is CASSGRERQRKSDTQYF.

This clone was counted a few times. The chain has TRBV2 and TRBJ1-2; the D gene is possibly TRBD1 (5 bases). Trimming removed 10 bases from V and 6 bases from J, with 15 bases in between. The length of the CDR3 is 12 residues. Germline CDR1 SNHLY, CDR2 FYNNEI. CDR3: CAITDIGDGYTF. The CDR3 coding sequence is TGTGCCATCACGGACATTGGGGATGGCTACACCTTC. The variable domain in full, completed from reference TRBV2 and TRBJ1-2, reads EPEVTQTPSHQVTQMGQEVILRCVPISNHLYFYWYRQILGQKVEFLVSFYNNEISEKSEIFDDQFSVERPDGSNFTLKIRSTKLEDSAMYFCAITDIGDGYTFGSGTRLTVV.

This clone was counted a single time. This chain connects TRBV19 to TRBJ2-2; 10 bases fit TRBD1. This CDR3 comprises 16 residues. V was clipped by 2 bases and J by 6 bases; unmatched bases: 6. Germline V gene lookup returns CDR1 LNHDA and CDR2 SQIVND (reference sequence). In DNA form, the CDR3 reads TGTGCCAGTAGTATAACGACAGGGGGCCCGGCCGGGGAGCTGTTTTTT. Residues: CASSITTGGPAGELFF. The variable domain in full, with the rest retrieved from reference TRBV19 and TRBJ2-2, is DGGITQSPKYLFRKEGQNVTLSCEQNLNHDAMYWYRQDPGQGLRLIYYSQIVNDFQKGDIAEGYSVSREKKESFPLTVTSAQKNPTAFYLCASSITTGGPAGELFFGEGSRLTVL.

The rearrangement joins TRBV5-1 to TRBJ2-3; no clear D. CDR1 is SGHRS and CDR2 is YFSETQ in the germline V gene. Between the trimmed V and J ends, which lost 0 bases and 0 bases, there was a span of 8 bases. The CDR3 has 15 residues. The CDR3 region has the DNA TGCGCCAGCAGCTTGGATATGACTAGCACAGATACGCAGTATTTT. Translated, it gives CASSLDMTSTDTQYF.

This chain uses TRBV6-5 with TRBJ2-4; D perhaps matches TRBD2 (6 bases). Germline assignment: CDR1 MNHEY and CDR2 SVGAGI. The CDR3 totals 16 residues. With 0 bases removed from V and 1 base from J, the gap between germline ends came to 10 bases. CDR3 DNA: TGTGCCAGCAGTTACTCGACTCGGGGGGCCAAAAACATTCAGTACTTC. It yields the protein CASSYSTRGAKNIQYF.

The chain employs TRBV20-1 and TRBJ2-3; D uncertain. The CDR3 is made up of 11 amino acids. The V and J ends lost 4 bases and 6 bases respectively, with 8 bases between them. Germline V CDR1 and CDR2: DFQATT, SNEGSKA (reference sequence). The CDR3 sequence: CSAKHVDTQYF. The CDR3 nucleotides read TGCAGTGCTAAGCATGTGGATACGCAGTATTTT.

This rearrangement joins TRBV5-1 to TRBJ2-1; 7 bases are shared with TRBD2. Germline V gives CDR1 SGHRS, CDR2 YFSETQ. This CDR3 contains 15 residues. J gave up 5 bases and V 1 base, and 6 bases lay outside the gene matches. CDR3 in DNA: TGCGCCAGCAGCTTGTCACTAGCGCAAAACAATGAGCAGTTCTTC. Amino acids: CASSLSLAQNNEQFF.

Remarks on this clone: The sample carries other DNA sequences with the same CDR3. The chain's CDR3 is CASSFGGGYEQYF. CDR3 nucleotides: TGCGCCAGCAGCTTTGGGGGAGGCTACGAGCAGTACTTC. The chain combines TRBV5-1 with TRBJ2-7, with a tentative D call TRBD2 (6 bases). This CDR3 comprises 13 residues. V was pared by 2 bases and J by 3 bases, with 9 bases between. Germline V lookup: CDR1 SGHRS, CDR2 YFSETQ.

This chain uses TRBV30 with TRBJ2-1, with unresolved D. Germline assignment: CDR1 GTSNPN and CDR2 SVGIG (reference sequence). Trimming shortened V by 3 bases and J by 2 bases, and 11 bases separated the two germline ends. The length of the CDR3 is 14 residues. The CDR3 loop is CAWRGTFAYNEQFF. CDR3 nucleotides: TGTGCCTGGAGAGGAACCTTCGCCTACAATGAGCAGTTCTTC.

The CDR3 here is CASSIGGARSRPNFNQPQHF. CDR3 DNA sequence: TGTGCCAGTAGTATAGGGGGGGCCCGGTCTCGGCCTAACTTCAATCAGCCCCAGCATTTT. The chain links TRBV19 to TRBJ1-5; a weak D match, TRBD1 (6 bases). CDR3 size: 20 residues. Germline CDR1 LNHDA, CDR2 SQIVND (reference sequence). V was clipped by 1 base and J by 3 bases, with 25 bases between them.

This sequence joins TRBV28 and TRBJ2-3, with TRBD2 matching 13 bases. Germline CDR1 MDHEN, CDR2 SYDVKM. J lost 4 bases, V lost 3 bases, and 4 bases had no gene match. This CDR3 is 16 amino acids long. The CDR3 sequence is CASSLGLAGNADTQYF. The CDR3 DNA reads TGTGCCAGCAGTTTGGGACTAGCGGGAAACGCAGATACGCAGTATTTT.

The V and J genes are TRBV7-2 and TRBJ1-2, with D maybe TRBD1 (5 bases). CDR1 and CDR2 from the germline V gene are SGHTA and FQGNSA. The CDR3 runs to 13 residues. V was cut by 5 bases and J by 6 bases, with 13 bases left in between. The CDR3 DNA is TGTGCCAGCAGCCGACCCGGAGGGGATGGCTACACCTTC. Translation: CASSRPGGDGYTF.

This clone was picked up a small number of times. This sequence joins TRBV4-2 and TRBJ2-7; the D is unclear. Trimming took off 1 base at V and 4 bases at J, with 17 bases between the two ends. Germline lookup yields CDR1 LGHNA and CDR2 YNFKEQ. This CDR3 contains 16 residues. The CDR3 DNA follows: TGTGCCAGCAGCCAAGTTAGCCCCTCCCCTGAATACGAGCAGTACTTC. Translated: CASSQVSPSPEYEQYF.

V is TRBV19 and J is TRBJ2-5; 11 bases line up with TRBD2. Germline V CDR1 and CDR2: LNHDA, SQIVND (reference sequence). This CDR3 region has 15 residues. V trimming: 7 bases; J trimming: 3 bases; junction bases outside the gene matches: 7. DNA of the CDR3: TGTGCCAGTACCGATAGCGGGAGGGCCGAAGAGACCCAGTACTTC. As protein: CASTDSGRAEETQYF.

V is TRBV16 and J is TRBJ2-7; tentative D call: TRBD2 (5 bases). The CDR3 is 14 amino acids. Trimming took 6 bases from V and 5 from J, leaving 17 bases between them. The germline V gene encodes CDR1 KGHSY and CDR2 FQNENV. This CDR3 is CASSHYRDYDEQYF. CDR3 in DNA: TGTGCCAGCAGTCACTACCGGGATTACGACGAGCAGTACTTC.

The chain links TRBV28 to TRBJ2-1, with D perhaps TRBD1 or TRBD2 (5 bases each). The V gene lost 5 bases and the J gene lost 8 bases, with 10 bases spanning the gap. The CDR3 spans 12 residues. The germline V gene encodes CDR1 MDHEN and CDR2 SYDVKM. The CDR3 bases are TGTGCCAGCAGTGGGGGTTACGATGAGCAGTTCTTC. The encoded protein is CASSGGYDEQFF.